The 13 T cell receptor beta chains reported below all come from one sample, sequenced in a study of molecular identifiers for immune sequencing clone quantification. One entry per CDR3 protein, called by TCRdb with MiXCR from the PCR reads. The sample has some 590,000 distinct CDR3 sequences, roughly 27% seen once. The sample taken for sequencing was naive CD8+ T cells from blood, with Jurkat cell RNA spiked in. Subset reported: FACS-sorted CD8+CD4-CCR7+CD45RA+ naive T cells. The receptors were gathered from a human donor in good health. Some libraries in this study had Jurkat cell RNA spiked in.

Comments on this clonotype: A read error may be the cause here, since a much bigger clone is one base away. Lacking the conserved final phenylalanine or tryptophan, this CDR3 likely reflects a read error. The chain has TRBV6-6 and TRBJ2-3; tentatively, D is TRBD1 or TRBD2 (5 bases each). V lost 1 base to trimming and J lost 5 bases, with 13 bases between them. CDR1 is MNHNY and CDR2 is SVGAGI in the germline V gene (reference sequence). There are 15 residues in the CDR3. This CDR3 reads CASSYYGTQQDTQYS. DNA for the CDR3: TGTGCCAGCAGTTACTACGGGACCCAGCAAGATACGCAGTATTCT.

This clonotype was observed many times. The V call is TRBV6-5, the J call TRBJ2-7, with 7 bases lining up with TRBD1. There are 14 residues in the CDR3. Germline V gene data show CDR1 as MNHEY and CDR2 as SVGAGI. Unmatched junction bases numbered 3, after V lost 0 bases and J lost 4 bases. The CDR3 loop reads CASSYSQGVYEQYF. Here the CDR3 DNA reads TGTGCCAGCAGTTACTCTCAGGGGGTATACGAGCAGTACTTC.

The rearrangement links TRBV19 to TRBJ2-7; 8 nucleotides match TRBD1. The CDR3 contains 14 residues. Germline values: CDR1 LNHDA, CDR2 SQIVND (reference sequence). V dropped 2 bases and J dropped 3; count of bases not matched to a gene: 3. The CDR3 sequence: CASSIQGAFYEQYF. CDR3 in DNA: TGTGCCAGTAGTATACAGGGGGCGTTCTACGAGCAGTACTTC.

This clonotype was detected a few times. The J gene is TRBJ2-7, the V gene TRBV12-3 or TRBV12-4, with D tentatively TRBD2 (5 bases). Trimming took 2 bases from V and 2 from J, leaving 13 bases between them. CDR3 length: 15 residues. In nucleotides, the CDR3 is TGTGCCAGCAGTTTATCCGCTAGCAGAACCTACGAGCAGTACTTC. It translates to CASSLSASRTYEQYF.

This clonotype was seen more than once but under ten times. The chain combines TRBV6-2 or TRBV6-3 with TRBJ2-7; D remains unclear. This CDR3 is built from 11 residues. V gave up 7 bases and J gave up 6 bases, with 10 bases separating them. Germline V gene lookup returns CDR1 MNHEY and CDR2 SVGEGT. The CDR3 region has the DNA TGTGCCAGCACCAAAGCCCTCGAGCAGTACTTC. This codes for CASTKALEQYF.

This clonotype was observed at least ten times. The chain is built from TRBV7-9 and TRBJ1-4; D gene uncertain. Trimming shortened V by 8 bases and J by 8 bases, and 18 bases separated the two germline ends. Germline V lookup: CDR1 SEHNR, CDR2 FQNEAQ (reference sequence). The CDR3 runs 14 residues. As DNA, the CDR3 is TGTGCCAGCGGCAACATTGAGGCTGGGGAAAAACTGTTTTTT. It translates to CASGNIEAGEKLFF.

Of note for this clonotype: A much larger clone sits a single nucleotide away, making a read error possible. This sequence joins TRBV7-9 and TRBJ1-6; 9 nucleotides align to TRBD1. CDR3 length: 16 residues. Germline values: CDR1 SEHNR, CDR2 FQNEAQ (reference sequence). CDR3 coding DNA: TGTGCCGGCAGCGGGACAGGGACCAAGGATAATTCACCCCTCCACTTT. This encodes CAGSGTGTKDNSPLHF.

Turning to this clonotype: This clone may be a read error of a much larger clone one base away. The V gene is TRBV15, the J gene TRBJ1-5; no reliable D call. CDR3 length equals 15 residues. V was pared by 0 bases and J by 2 bases, with 8 bases between. Germline assignment: CDR1 LNHNV and CDR2 YYDKDF (reference sequence). CDR3: CATSRESGRNQPQHF. The CDR3 DNA sequence: TGTGCCACCAGCAGAGAGTCAGGACGCAATCAGCCCCAGCATTTT.

The gene calls are TRBV30 and TRBJ2-7; D possibly corresponds to TRBD2 (5 bases). The CDR3 is 12 amino acids. Germline assignment: CDR1 GTSNPN and CDR2 SVGIG (reference sequence). Trimming cost V 2 bases and J 5 bases, with 10 bases left between them. CDR3 region: CAWSWTRDEQYF. The CDR3 DNA sequence: TGTGCCTGGAGTTGGACTCGCGACGAGCAGTACTTC.

About this clonotype itself: One end of the junction fails to match germline, which may point to a read error. The chain employs TRBV30 and TRBJ2-1; possible D gene TRBD2, 7 bases. The germline CDR1 and CDR2 sequences are GTSNPN and SVGIG (reference sequence). There are 13 residues in the CDR3. For the CDR3, the DNA is TGTGCCGCATCACGGGGGGCGGGAAATGAGCAGCTCTTC. It yields the protein CAASRGAGNEQLF. Drawing the rest from reference TRBV30 and TRBJ2-1, the complete variable domain is SQTIHQWPATLVQPVGSPLSLECTVEGTSNPNLYWYRQAAGRGLQLLFYSVGIGQISSEVPQNLSASRPQDRQFILSSKKLLLSDSGFYLCAASRGAGNEQLFGPGTRLTVL.

The gene calls are TRBV19 and TRBJ2-1; no firm D call. Deletions cut 3 bases from V and 0 bases from J, with 12 bases between. CDR1 is LNHDA, CDR2 SQIVND, per germline (reference sequence). The CDR3 runs to 16 residues. This chain's CDR3 is CASSIVSLSSYNEQFF. The CDR3 nucleotides read TGTGCCAGTAGTATCGTCAGCTTGAGCTCCTACAATGAGCAGTTCTTC.

This clonotype occurred a few times. The rearrangement joins TRBV6-5 to TRBJ1-5, with D unresolved. The V gene's germline CDR1 is MNHEY and CDR2 SVGAGI. The CDR3 contains 13 residues. Trimming took off 3 bases at V and 7 bases at J, with 10 bases between the two ends. The DNA for the CDR3 is TGTGCCAGCAGTTATACCCCGGCGCAGCCCCAGCATTTT. The encoded protein is CASSYTPAQPQHF.

Comments on this clonotype: One end of the junction fails to match germline, which may point to a read error. The rearrangement uses TRBV5-3 and TRBJ1-1; D gene unclear. TRBV5-3 is filed as an ORF, its function uncertain. The CDR3 is 14 amino acids. In DNA form, the CDR3 reads TGTGCCAGCAGCTTGGTTTCCGGGTGGTCGGAAGCTTTCTTT. Its protein is CASSLVSGWSEAFF.